This T cell receptor (beta chain) was recorded in a study of T cell repertoires in cytomegalovirus infection. From the reads, TCRdb called clonotypes with MiXCR, one entry per CDR3 protein. The sample contains 560,000 or so distinct CDR3 sequences, about 17% of which appear only once. General study results and limits: The ex vivo response showed dominance by HLA-C-restricted CMV-specific TCR beta clonotypes. Identification of carriers of CMV plus the relevant HLA was performed using cumulative public TCR beta family frequency.

There are a few counts of this clonotype. The antigen remains undetermined. There are 19 residues in the CDR3. The V and J ends lost 2 bases and 9 bases respectively, with 26 bases between them. V usage is TRBV23-1 and J usage is TRBJ1-6; perhaps TRBD1 as D (5 bases). TRBV23-1 is marked as an open reading frame, function uncertain. Sequences were obtained from CD8+ T cells from PBMCs. The clonotype originates from a human donor in good health (CMV status not recorded). Some clones in this sample may be carry-over from other donors' samples. The CDR3 DNA follows: TGCGCCAGCAGTCAAGTCCAACGTGATGGGGACCGGGTCAGTTCACCCCTCCACTTT. This codes for CASSQVQRDGDRVSSPLHF.